This T cell receptor (beta chain) was obtained from a study of blood T cell repertoires in COVID-19. Germline V gives CDR1 MNHEY, CDR2 SVGAGI. This CDR3 is built from 14 residues. Clones were read by immunoSEQ multiplex PCR, and TCRdb kept only the in-frame ones, dropping some. The sample holds 190,000 or so clones, around 90% seen once. A word on this clone: Its ends do not fully match the called genes, so a read error is possible.

The chain employs TRBV6-5 and TRBJ1-1; 7 bases are shared with TRBD1. Sequenced input: peripheral blood. The clonotype originates from a man aged 40-55 years with acute or convalescent COVID-19. The CDR3, as DNA: TGTGCCAGCACCCAGGGACAGACGAACGCTGAAGCTTTCTTT. It encodes CASTQGQTNAEAFF.